The source of this T cell receptor (beta chain) is a study of regulatory T cells in long-lasting Graves disease. Study results and limitations: TRBV28, TRBJ1-2 and TRBJ2-5 emerged as the favored segments in persistent disease. The study found persistent patients shared more public clonotypes (approximately 2,700) than new patients (just over 950).

As regards this clonotype: The antigen remains unidentified.

iRepertoire HTBI primers and Arm-PCR of CDR3 regions built TCR beta libraries. Per the authors' pipeline: Sequenced samples collectively carried under 75 TRBV and around 15 TRBJ segments. TCRdb processed the multiplex PCR reads anew with MiXCR; each CDR3 protein has one entry. The V and J calls were not made by the authors but by TCRdb's processing. The top ten hold more than 35% of the sample, which has about 300,000 distinct CDR3 sequences, about a sixth seen once. V was cut by 0 bases and J by 4 bases, with 14 bases left in between. CDR3 size: 15 residues. Germline V gene data show CDR1 as DFQATT and CDR2 as SNEGSKA (reference sequence). Time point denoted: newly diagnosed GD, antithyroid drugs for less than 3 months. Following extraction of RNA from PBMCs, that RNA was used to make the TCR library. Tubes containing EDTA received around 9.5 milliliters of drawn peripheral blood.

Sequenced material: peripheral blood mononuclear cells (PBMCs), taken at new diagnosis, from a patient treated with antithyroid drugs. The chain employs TRBV20-1 and TRBJ2-3; D is possibly TRBD1 (5 bases). This clonotype was obtained from a female donor with Graves disease. The CDR3 here is CSARDDAPGSDTQYF. The DNA of the CDR3 is TGCAGTGCTAGAGATGATGCCCCAGGGTCAGATACGCAGTATTTT.